A single sample gave rise to the 9 T cell receptor beta chains below, sequenced in a study of cytomegalovirus exposure and HLA in healthy donors. The study ran its PCR with 60 Vbeta and 13 Jbeta primers. The table came from immunoSEQ multiplex PCR; TCRdb's copy has only in-frame clones and leaves some out. This sample's table reports about 120,000 clones. The sample consisted of PBMCs. These TCRs come from a man between 25 and 39 years old in good health and CMV-seronegative.

The chain joins TRBV5-4 to TRBJ2-4; D might be TRBD2 (5 bases). Per germline, CDR1 SGHNT and CDR2 YYREEE (reference sequence). The CDR3 consists of 15 residues. Trimming took 3 bases from V and 1 from J, leaving 11 bases between them. The CDR3 region has the DNA TGTGCCAGCAGCTGGAGGAGTGAGGCCAAAAACATTCAGTACTTC. It yields the protein CASSWRSEAKNIQYF.

The chain combines TRBV15 with TRBJ2-5; TRBD2 aligns across 7 bases. The J call may be incorrect, as the DNA end agrees better with TRBJ2-7. This CDR3 is built from 15 residues. Germline lookup yields CDR1 LNHNV and CDR2 YYDKDF (reference sequence). The CDR3 nucleotides read TGTGCCACCAGCAGAGATCCGGGGGGCTCCTACGAGCAGTACTTC. Protein product: CATSRDPGGSYEQYF.

The CDR3 DNA sequence: TGTGCCAGCAGTTGGGAGGGGCTATGGGACACTGAAGCTTTCTTT. Translated, it gives CASSWEGLWDTEAFF. This sequence joins TRBV28 and TRBJ1-1, with D possibly being TRBD1 (5 bases). The V end was cut by 4 bases, the J end by 3 bases, with 15 bases between. CDR3 length: 15 amino acids. Germline CDR1 is MDHEN and CDR2 is SYDVKM. The full variable domain, its missing parts supplied by reference TRBV28 and TRBJ1-1, is DVKVTQSSRYLVKRTGEKVFLECVQDMDHENMFWYRQDPGLGLRLIYFSYDVKMKEKGDIPEGYSVSREKKERFSLILESASTNQTSMYLCASSWEGLWDTEAFFGQGTRLTVV.

The genes are TRBV9 and TRBJ1-2; 8 bases match TRBD1. CDR1 is SGDLS and CDR2 is YYNGEE in the germline V gene. The CDR3 covers 15 residues. After removal of 4 bases from V and 4 bases from J, the junction contained 9 bases not matched to a gene. CDR3 bases: TGTGCCAGCAGCACCGGACAGGGTAGATTCTATGGCTACACCTTC. Residues: CASSTGQGRFYGYTF. The variable domain in full, with the rest retrieved from reference TRBV9 and TRBJ1-2, is DSGVTQTPKHLITATGQRVTLRCSPRSGDLSVYWYQQSLDQGLQFLIQYYNGEERAKGNILERFSAQQFPDLHSELNLSSLELGDSALYFCASSTGQGRFYGYTFGSGTRLTVV.

This chain links TRBV7-6 with TRBJ2-5; possibly TRBD1 for D (5 bases). This CDR3 has 16 residues. The V gene lost 1 base and the J gene lost 0 bases, with 12 bases spanning the gap. Germline CDR1 is SGHVS and CDR2 is FNYEAQ. The CDR3, as DNA: TGTGCCAGCAGCTTAGGGGATGGGGCATACCAAGAGACCCAGTACTTC. Protein: CASSLGDGAYQETQYF.

This chain links TRBV4-3 with TRBJ1-2; D may be TRBD1 (5 bases). Germline V gene lookup returns CDR1 LGHNA and CDR2 YSLEER. This CDR3 spans 14 amino acids. V shed 0 bases and J shed 3 bases, with 8 bases lying between them. In DNA, the CDR3 is TGCGCCAGCAGCCAAGACCAAGGGGACTATGGCTACACCTTC. Its translation: CASSQDQGDYGYTF.

The chain employs TRBV7-3 and TRBJ2-1; D is possibly TRBD2 (5 bases). Trimming took off 0 bases at V and 2 bases at J, with 8 bases between the two ends. CDR1 and CDR2 (germline): SGHTA, FQGTGA. This CDR3 comprises 15 residues. CDR3 nucleotides: TGTGCCAGCAGCTTAACGGGAGATACCTACAATGAGCAGTTCTTC. Translation gives CASSLTGDTYNEQFF.

The CDR3 loop reads CASKDRSSYNEQFF. The CDR3 DNA sequence: TGTGCCAGCAAAGACAGGAGCTCCTACAATGAGCAGTTCTTC. V and J are TRBV7-6 and TRBJ2-1, with D perhaps matching TRBD1 (6 bases). The CDR3 runs 14 residues. Germline assignment: CDR1 SGHVS and CDR2 FNYEAQ. V lost 7 bases, J lost 0 bases, and 10 bases lay in between.

This chain joins TRBV7-8 and TRBJ2-1; TRBD2 might be the D (6 bases). The V end lost 1 base, the J end lost 7 bases, and 17 bases lay between the germline ends. Germline-derived CDR1 and CDR2 are SGHVS and FQNEAQ. The CDR3 contains 16 residues. CDR3: CASSLEAGRERNEQFF. Written as DNA, the CDR3 is TGTGCCAGCAGCTTAGAAGCGGGCAGGGAAAGGAATGAGCAGTTCTTC.